The clone carrying this T cell receptor (beta chain) was detected many times. What it recognizes is unknown. Between the trimmed V and J ends, which lost 3 bases and 8 bases, there was a span of 7 bases. Germline lookup yields CDR1 LNHDA and CDR2 SQIVND (reference sequence). This CDR3 region has 11 residues. The data were taken from a study of CD8+CD57+ T cells in acquired aplastic anemia. Study information: About 9.8 million reads, on average, were obtained for CD4+ cells from healthy donors. Overall study findings and caveats: For CD8+ Simpson's diversity, patients and controls showed no significant difference. Sharing between patients and controls was observed for some 27 CD8+ CDR3 sequences.

Profiling that covered TCR beta VDJ and CDR3 relied on genomic DNA as its template. TCRdb reprocessed the reads with MiXCR, giving one entry per CDR3 protein. The sample includes approximately 160,000 distinct CDR3 sequences, approximately 44% of them seen just once. Sequencing was done on a sample of sorted CD4+, CD8+, or CD8+CD57+ T cells (not recorded which) from PBMCs. This TCR was recovered from a human donor in good health. The gene calls are TRBV19 and TRBJ1-2; D is unresolved. CDR3 coding DNA: TGTGCCAGTAGTATTGGGAGCGGCTACACCTTC. Translation: CASSIGSGYTF.